Below, 9 T cell receptor beta chains from the same sample are listed, as sequenced in a study of monozygotic twins with inflammatory bowel disease. TCRdb reprocessed the 5' RACE reads, with one entry per CDR3 protein and no DNA. Here the sample table reports about 450,000 distinct CDR3 sequences. The sequencing sample was made of blood. The receptors come from a human donor with ulcerative colitis or Crohn's disease, or a healthy co-twin of an affected twin (not recorded which).

The rearrangement joins TRBV6-6 to TRBJ2-7; TCRdb gives TRBD1 as the D gene, but with no DNA this cannot be confirmed. The CDR3 covers 11 residues. Per the germline V gene, CDR1 is MNHNY and CDR2 is SVGAGI (reference sequence). The CDR3 is CASSPLSEQYF.

The chain has TRBV7-2 and TRBJ1-1. The germline gives CDR1 SGHTA, CDR2 FQGNSA. The CDR3 runs to 13 residues. The CDR3 protein is CASSLALGRIAFF.

This chain uses TRBV7-3 with TRBJ2-1; checking the TCRdb D call of TRBD2 is not possible without DNA. Germline V CDR1 and CDR2: SGHTA, FQGTGA. CDR3 size: 15 residues. The CDR3 protein is CASSLIGGGLGEQFF.

V usage is TRBV7-2 and J usage is TRBJ2-5; the TCRdb call, TRBD2, lacks DNA for checking. The CDR3 consists of 15 residues. Germline V gene sequence: CDR1 SGHTA, CDR2 FQGNSA. The CDR3 spells CASSLLAGSQETQYF.

This chain connects TRBV5-4 to TRBJ2-1. CDR1 and CDR2 (germline): SGHNT, YYREEE (reference sequence). The CDR3 is 15 residues long. The CDR3: CASSLDRESLNEQFF. The full variable domain, with the rest looked up from reference TRBV5-4 and TRBJ2-1, is ETGVTQSPTHLIKTRGQQVTLRCSSQSGHNTVSWYQQALGQGPQFIFQYYREEENGRGNFPPRFSGLQFPNYSSELNVNALELDDSALYLCASSLDRESLNEQFFGPGTRLTVL.

The chain recombines TRBV6-5 with TRBJ2-1; the D call of TRBD1 rests on TCRdb alone, since no DNA is present to check it. CDR1 and CDR2 from the germline V gene are MNHEY and SVGAGI. The length of the CDR3 is 14 residues. The CDR3 protein is CASSHSDRSDEQFF.

The chain is built from TRBV5-6 and TRBJ1-2. Germline V gives CDR1 SGHDT, CDR2 YYEEEE. The CDR3 consists of 12 residues. CDR3 sequence reads: CASSLRPYGYTF.

This chain joins TRBV28 and TRBJ1-1; TCRdb's D call of TRBD1 is untestable without DNA. The CDR3 has 15 amino acids. The germline gives CDR1 MDHEN, CDR2 SYDVKM. The CDR3: CASSLGTGVKTEAFF.

The chain links TRBV20-1 to TRBJ2-3; lacking DNA, the TRBD2 call made by TCRdb goes unchecked. CDR1 and CDR2 from the germline V gene are DFQATT and SNEGSKA (reference sequence). The CDR3 is made up of 14 amino acids. The chain's CDR3 is CSASSGSLTDTQYF.